This TCR beta chain is from a study of blood T cell repertoires in COVID-19 (dated by TCRdb to the early 2020s). With regard to the full study: Samples covering the acute and convalescent phases of COVID-19 were provided by collaborators in the United States, Italy and Spain. Where available, HLA class I and class II types were obtained from metadata supplied by the sample provider rather than from assay-based typing. Samples were obtained from the ongoing ImmuneRACE study (first 160 participants) and from about 1,300 subjects provided by 6 global collaborators. The repertoires were released in a freely available public database intended as a resource for research on the immune response to SARS-CoV-2. The sample metadata nearly always contained a de-identified subject ID, COVID-19 status, age in years and sex. The dataset comprised deeply sampled blood TCRbeta repertoires from subjects exposed to, actively infected with, or recovered from COVID-19. The prospective study material was composed of cDNA or gDNA derived from T cells, B-cell-depleted T cells, or PBMCs. The paper's findings and limits, for the study overall: Clinical and demographic metadata were provided uncurated, with the amount varying by source and participant.

In the prospective study, participants were 18 to 89 years old, resided in about two dozen geographic areas of the United States, and were enrolled through a virtual design. In the prospective study, cohorts were assigned on the basis of participant-reported clinical history obtained from a screening survey and a study questionnaire. Each participant in the prospective study had whole blood, serum and a nasopharyngeal or oropharyngeal swab collected by mobile phlebotomists. Prospective study participants could optionally give additional blood draws and questionnaires over a roughly 2-month period. Before DNA extraction, prospective study blood samples were shipped either frozen or at room temperature. TCRbeta CDR3 regions were amplified from genomic DNA using the immunoSEQ Assay, a bias-controlled multiplex PCR. The authors' pipeline ran thus. The number of nucleated cells in each sample was estimated by amplification of reference gene primers within the assay. To quantify the absolute abundance of each unique TCRbeta CDR3 rearrangement, sequence reads were collapsed and filtered. Productive Simpson clonality was computed per sample as the square root of Simpson's diversity index over productive rearrangements. The clones in this table, taken by TCRdb from immuneACCESS, are in-frame only. Not every clone is retained; where verified, under half of the shortfall comes from an unresolved V gene, and the cause of the rest is unknown. V, J and clone size derive from that table, while D and trimming were established from the DNA sequence. Counted in this sample were some 290,000 clones; approximately 91% of them appeared once. 2% to 2.5% of the sample is held by the ten biggest clonotypes.

As encoded in the germline V gene, CDR1 is KGHDR while CDR2 is SFDVKD. The CDR3 sequence holds 16 residues, the cysteine and phenylalanine included. Only the CDR3 part of the read is kept: 48 bases, read in frame from the first base. Between the V and J ends, shortened by 4 bases and 4 bases respectively, the junction contains 17 bases. A remark on this clone: Its binding antigen is unknown. Per-base qualities were not stored, and no clone one base away is much larger.

The sample consisted of PBMCs or T cells enriched from blood (not recorded which). This TCR derives from a woman aged 35 to 49 with acute COVID-19. This chain joins TRBV24-1 to TRBJ2-3; the best D guess is TRBD2, with 7 bases matching. The DNA is as follows: TGTGCCACCAGTGACCTAGGGGGGGCCGGTGCAGATACGCAGTATTTT. Its protein is CATSDLGGAGADTQYF.